This is a list of T cell receptor beta chains from one sample in a study of blood T cell repertoires in COVID-19. TCRdb's table, derived via immunoSEQ multiplex PCR, lists solely in-frame clones and lacks some. The sample carries roughly 250,000 clones, 70% to 90% recorded once. Sequences were obtained from peripheral blood. The receptors derive from a woman in her thirties or forties who had recovered from COVID-19. CDR3s include the opening cysteine and the closing phenylalanine or tryptophan. Fields, in order: CDR3 DNA, CDR3 protein, V gene, J gene, D gene, clone size. D genes are given only for firm matches. Expanded clones are given a class, and other clones once, few, many or no size at all.

DNA: TGTGCCAGCAGCCTAGCGGCGAACACCGGGGAGCTGTTTTTT
CDR3: CASSLAANTGELFF
V: TRBV11-2
J: TRBJ2-2
D: TRBD2
size: -

DNA: TGTGCCACCAGCAGAGAGGCAGGCCCATACAATGAGCAGTTCTTC
CDR3: CATSREAGPYNEQFF
V: TRBV15
J: TRBJ2-1
D: -
size: -

DNA: TGTGCCAGCAGTCCTGGGGGACAATACCTCAATGAGCAGTTCTTC
CDR3: CASSPGGQYLNEQFF
V: TRBV6-5
J: TRBJ2-1
D: -
size: -

DNA: TGTGCCAGCAGCCCCGACCGGCCGGGCTCCTACAATGAGCAGTTCTTC
CDR3: CASSPDRPGSYNEQFF
V: TRBV7-2
J: TRBJ2-1
D: -
size: once

DNA: TGTGCCAGCAGCGGCCACAGGGGTAGCTCCTATAATTCACCCCTCCACTTT
CDR3: CASSGHRGSSYNSPLHF
V: TRBV9
J: TRBJ1-6
D: TRBD1
size: -

DNA: TGTGCCAGCAGCAGCGCCAGGGCCTGGTCCTACAATGAGCAGTTCTTC
CDR3: CASSSARAWSYNEQFF
V: TRBV5-8
J: TRBJ2-1
D: -
size: -

DNA: TGTGCCAGCAGCCAGCCTAGCGGGGTCAACACAGATACGCAGTATTTT
CDR3: CASSQPSGVNTDTQYF
V: TRBV7-2
J: TRBJ2-3
D: TRBD2
size: -

DNA: TGTGCCAGCGGGCCGGGGGGCCACTATGGCTACACCTTC
CDR3: CASGPGGHYGYTF
V: TRBV27
J: TRBJ1-2
D: -
size: few

DNA: TGTGCCAGCAGTACCACGACTAGGGCGGGCGAGCAGTACTTC
CDR3: CASSTTTRAGEQYF
V: TRBV6-2/TRBV6-3
J: TRBJ2-7
D: -
size: -

DNA: TGTGCCAGCAGCCCTAGAGGGGGGGAGACTAGCAATCAGCCCCAGCATTTT
CDR3: CASSPRGGETSNQPQHF
V: TRBV7-8
J: TRBJ1-5
D: -
size: -

DNA: TGTGCCAGCAGCCAAGGGCCCGGGGAGCTGTTTTTT
CDR3: CASSQGPGELFF
V: TRBV3-1/TRBV3-2
J: TRBJ2-2
D: -
size: -

DNA: TGCAGCGTTGATCGGGACAGGGGGTCGGTAGGCTATGGCTACACCTTC
CDR3: CSVDRDRGSVGYGYTF
V: TRBV29-1
J: TRBJ1-2
D: TRBD1
size: -

DNA: TGTGCCAGCAGCTTAGGGGGAGGGCCTGCGGTGCAGTACTTC
CDR3: CASSLGGGPAVQYF
V: TRBV7-2
J: TRBJ2-7
D: TRBD2
size: -

DNA: TGTGCCAGTAGTACGTTCGGTGAAAAACTGTTTTTT
CDR3: CASSTFGEKLFF
V: TRBV19
J: TRBJ1-4
D: -
size: -

DNA: TGTGCCAGCAATAGACAGGGAACCTACAATGAGCAGTTCTTC
CDR3: CASNRQGTYNEQFF
V: TRBV6-5
J: TRBJ2-1
D: TRBD1
size: -

DNA: TGTGCCAGCTCACCACCCGGGGGGAGCCGTGAAAAACTGTTTTTT
CDR3: CASSPPGGSREKLFF
V: TRBV18
J: TRBJ1-4
D: -
size: -

DNA: TGTGCCAGCAGTGACTCAGCCACCGGGCGGGGAAACACAGATACGCAGTATTTT
CDR3: CASSDSATGRGNTDTQYF
V: TRBV6-4
J: TRBJ2-3
D: -
size: -

DNA: TGTGCCAGCAGCTTGGCCCCCGGGAGGGCGCGCACCGGGGAGCTGTTTTTT
CDR3: CASSLAPGRARTGELFF
V: TRBV5-4
J: TRBJ2-2
D: TRBD2
size: few

DNA: TGTGCCATCGCACAGGGGGCCAGGGTGAACACTGAAGCTTTCTTT
CDR3: CAIAQGARVNTEAFF
V: TRBV10-3
J: TRBJ1-1
D: TRBD1
size: few

DNA: TGTGCCAGCAGCTTGGTGGAGGGACCTTTGCAGTTCTTC
CDR3: CASSLVEGPLQFF
V: TRBV5-6
J: TRBJ2-1
D: -
size: -

DNA: TGTGCCAGCAGGATTGATGGGGGGAAACTGTTTTTT
CDR3: CASRIDGGKLFF
V: TRBV2
J: TRBJ1-4
D: -
size: -

DNA: TGTGCCAGCAGTTACCAATTACAGGGCCCAGATACGCAGTATTTT
CDR3: CASSYQLQGPDTQYF
V: TRBV6-5
J: TRBJ2-3
D: -
size: -

DNA: TGTGCCAGCAGGGGGAGCGGTGTGTCCTACGAGCAGTACTTC
CDR3: CASRGSGVSYEQYF
V: TRBV6-5
J: TRBJ2-7
D: -
size: -

DNA: TGTGCCAGCAGCTTAGCCCAGGGGCCTCTCTATGGCTACACCTTC
CDR3: CASSLAQGPLYGYTF
V: TRBV7-2
J: TRBJ1-2
D: -
size: -

DNA: TGCGCCAGCAGCTTGGGGGGCGCGCCCTACAATGAGCAGTTCTTC
CDR3: CASSLGGAPYNEQFF
V: TRBV5-1
J: TRBJ2-1
D: -
size: -

DNA: TGTGCCAGCAGCTCCCGGGGGGAAGGGGCCCAGTACTTC
CDR3: CASSSRGEGAQYF
V: TRBV7-2
J: TRBJ2-5
D: TRBD2
size: once

DNA: TGTGCCAGCAGCCAAGAGACAGGGGGTGGCTACACCTTC
CDR3: CASSQETGGGYTF
V: TRBV3-1/TRBV3-2
J: TRBJ1-2
D: TRBD1
size: -

DNA: TGTGCCAGCAGCCGGGGGGGGTATCAGCCCCAGCATTTT
CDR3: CASSRGGYQPQHF
V: TRBV9
J: TRBJ1-5
D: -
size: -

DNA: TGTGCCAGCTCACCGGGACTGGACACCGGGGAGCTGTTTTTT
CDR3: CASSPGLDTGELFF
V: TRBV18
J: TRBJ2-2
D: -
size: -

DNA: TGCGCCAGCAGACTTACAGGGAGGGATGAGCAGTTCTTC
CDR3: CASRLTGRDEQFF
V: TRBV4-1
J: TRBJ2-1
D: -
size: -

DNA: TGTGCCAGCAGCCCTAGCGGGAATGCCCAAGATACGCAGTATTTT
CDR3: CASSPSGNAQDTQYF
V: TRBV7-3
J: TRBJ2-3
D: TRBD2
size: -

DNA: TGTGCCTGGAGTGGGCAGGGTGGCACTGAAGCTTTCTTT
CDR3: CAWSGQGGTEAFF
V: TRBV30
J: TRBJ1-1
D: -
size: -

DNA: TGTGCCAGCTCCGCACAGGGGCAAAACTATGGCTACACCTTC
CDR3: CASSAQGQNYGYTF
V: TRBV18
J: TRBJ1-2
D: TRBD1
size: -

DNA: TGTGCCAGCAGCCCGAACAGGGCCCTTAATTCACCCCTCCACTTT
CDR3: CASSPNRALNSPLHF
V: TRBV11-3
J: TRBJ1-6
D: -
size: few

DNA: TGTGCCAGCAGCCCTGGACAGGGCCACGGGAGGGGGGCCAACGTCCTGACTTTC
CDR3: CASSPGQGHGRGANVLTF
V: TRBV6-2/TRBV6-3
J: TRBJ2-6
D: -
size: -

DNA: TGTGCCAGCAGCCAGGCTAGCGGCAGCGGGCAGTTCTTC
CDR3: CASSQASGSGQFF
V: TRBV3-1/TRBV3-2
J: TRBJ2-1
D: TRBD2
size: -

DNA: TGTGCCAGCGGCCCCGGGACTGAAGCTTTCTTT
CDR3: CASGPGTEAFF
V: TRBV11-3
J: TRBJ1-1
D: -
size: -

DNA: TGTGCCAGCGGTCCAAGCGGCCAGCCCCAGCATTTT
CDR3: CASGPSGQPQHF
V: TRBV9
J: TRBJ1-5
D: -
size: few

DNA: TGTGCCAGCAGCTTAGAAGGTCCGTTACAGGCCACCCAGCATTTT
CDR3: CASSLEGPLQATQHF
V: TRBV7-9
J: TRBJ1-5
D: -
size: -

DNA: TGCGCCAGCAGCCCGGGCCCTGGGGGGGAGACCCAGTACTTC
CDR3: CASSPGPGGETQYF
V: TRBV5-1
J: TRBJ2-5
D: -
size: -

DNA: TGTGCCACCAAACAGGGGGCTTCCTATAATTCACCCCTCCACTTT
CDR3: CATKQGASYNSPLHF
V: TRBV6-5
J: TRBJ1-6
D: TRBD1
size: -

DNA: TGTGCCTGGAGGACTACGGGCACAGATACGCAGTATTTT
CDR3: CAWRTTGTDTQYF
V: TRBV30
J: TRBJ2-3
D: -
size: -

DNA: TGCGCCAGCAGCTTGGCCGGGACTCAAGAGACCCAGTACTTC
CDR3: CASSLAGTQETQYF
V: TRBV5-1
J: TRBJ2-5
D: -
size: -

DNA: TGTGCCAGCAGCTTAACTTTGGCAGGCCCCTACGAGCAGTACTTC
CDR3: CASSLTLAGPYEQYF
V: TRBV7-2
J: TRBJ2-7
D: -
size: -

DNA: TGTGCCACCAGCAGAGATCGGGGGATAGGGACCGGCGGCAATCAGCCCCAGCATTTT
CDR3: CATSRDRGIGTGGNQPQHF
V: TRBV15
J: TRBJ1-5
D: -
size: -